This T cell receptor (beta chain) was captured in a study of blood T cell repertoires in COVID-19. Turning to the study itself: Acute and convalescent COVID-19 specimens originated in the United States, Italy and Spain.

Looked up from germline, CDR1 is SGHDT and CDR2 is YYEEEE. This CDR3 region has 14 residues. J gave up 3 bases and V 4 bases, and 5 bases lay outside the gene matches. Study processing details: Amplifying reference gene primers gave estimates of nucleated cell counts. Some clones are missing from TCRdb's copy, which holds only in-frame ones; the method was immunoSEQ multiplex PCR. V, J and clone size are taken as reported in that table, and D and trimming were inferred from the DNA itself. The sample yields about 250,000 clones, roughly 86% seen once. The V call is TRBV5-6, the J call TRBJ2-5, with 8 bases identical to TRBD2. Material for sequencing was peripheral blood. This clonotype was sampled from an older woman who had recovered from COVID-19. DNA for the CDR3: TGTGCCAGCAGCCGGGGGGGTCCCGAAGAGACCCAGTACTTC. Residues: CASSRGGPEETQYF.